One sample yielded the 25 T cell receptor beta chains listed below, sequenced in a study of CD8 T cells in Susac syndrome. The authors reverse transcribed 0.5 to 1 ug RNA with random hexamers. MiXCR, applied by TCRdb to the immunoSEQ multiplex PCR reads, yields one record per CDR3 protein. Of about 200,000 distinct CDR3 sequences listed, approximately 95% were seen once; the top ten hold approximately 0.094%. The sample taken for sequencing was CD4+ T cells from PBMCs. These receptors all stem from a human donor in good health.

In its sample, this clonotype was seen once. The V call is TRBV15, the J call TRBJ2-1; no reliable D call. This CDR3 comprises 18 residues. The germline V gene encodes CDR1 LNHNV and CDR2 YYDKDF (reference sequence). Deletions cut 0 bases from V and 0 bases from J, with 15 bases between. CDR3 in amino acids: CATSREGFADYSYNEQFF. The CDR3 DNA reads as TGTGCCACCAGCAGAGAAGGCTTCGCGGATTACTCCTACAATGAGCAGTTCTTC. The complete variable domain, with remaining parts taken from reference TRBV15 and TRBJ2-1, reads DAMVIQNPRYQVTQFGKPVTLSCSQTLNHNVMYWYQQKSSQAPKLLFHYYDKDFNNEADTPDNFQSRRPNTSFCFLDIRSPGLGDTAMYLCATSREGFADYSYNEQFFGPGTRLTVL.

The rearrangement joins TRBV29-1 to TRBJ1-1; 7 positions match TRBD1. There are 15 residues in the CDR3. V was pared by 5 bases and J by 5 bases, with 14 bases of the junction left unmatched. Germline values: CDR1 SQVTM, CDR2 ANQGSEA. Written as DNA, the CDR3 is TGCAGCGTTCTTCGATGGGGGACAGCGATGACTGAAGCTTTCTTT. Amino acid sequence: CSVLRWGTAMTEAFF. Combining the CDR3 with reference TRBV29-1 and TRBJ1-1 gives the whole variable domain SAVISQKPSRDICQRGTSLTIQCQVDSQVTMMFWYRQQPGQSLTLIATANQGSEATYESGFVIDKFPISRPNLTFSTLTVSNMSPEDSSIYLCSVLRWGTAMTEAFFGQGTRLTVV.

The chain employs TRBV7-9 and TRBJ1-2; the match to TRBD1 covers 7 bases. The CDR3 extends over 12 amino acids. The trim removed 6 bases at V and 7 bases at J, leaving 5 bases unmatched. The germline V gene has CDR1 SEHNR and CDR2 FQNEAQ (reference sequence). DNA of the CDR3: TGTGCCAGCAGGTTTACAGGGGCTGGCTACACCTTC. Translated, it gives CASRFTGAGYTF.

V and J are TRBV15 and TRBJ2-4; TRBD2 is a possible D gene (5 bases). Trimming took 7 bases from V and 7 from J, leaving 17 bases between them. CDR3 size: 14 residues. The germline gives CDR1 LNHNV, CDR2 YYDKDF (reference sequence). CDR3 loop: CATTPLGVGNIQYF. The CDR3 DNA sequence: TGTGCCACCACCCCGTTGGGAGTCGGGAACATTCAGTACTTC.

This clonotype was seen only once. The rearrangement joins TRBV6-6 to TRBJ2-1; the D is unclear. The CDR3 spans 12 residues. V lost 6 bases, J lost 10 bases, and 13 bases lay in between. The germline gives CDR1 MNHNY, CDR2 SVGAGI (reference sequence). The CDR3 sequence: CASSSDTEEQFF. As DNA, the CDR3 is TGTGCCAGCAGCTCCGACACCGAGGAGCAGTTCTTC.

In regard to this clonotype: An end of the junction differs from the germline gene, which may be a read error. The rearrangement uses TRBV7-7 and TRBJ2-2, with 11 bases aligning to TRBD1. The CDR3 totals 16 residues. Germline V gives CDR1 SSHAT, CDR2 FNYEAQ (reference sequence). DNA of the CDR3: TGTGCTAGCAGCTTGGGGACAGGGGGAAACACCGGGGAGCTGTTTTTT. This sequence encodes CASSLGTGGNTGELFF.

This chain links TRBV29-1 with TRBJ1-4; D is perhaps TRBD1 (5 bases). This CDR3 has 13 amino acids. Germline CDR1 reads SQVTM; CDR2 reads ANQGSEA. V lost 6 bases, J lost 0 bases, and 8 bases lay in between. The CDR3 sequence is CSVGHATNEKLFF. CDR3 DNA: TGCAGCGTCGGACATGCAACTAATGAAAAACTGTTTTTT.

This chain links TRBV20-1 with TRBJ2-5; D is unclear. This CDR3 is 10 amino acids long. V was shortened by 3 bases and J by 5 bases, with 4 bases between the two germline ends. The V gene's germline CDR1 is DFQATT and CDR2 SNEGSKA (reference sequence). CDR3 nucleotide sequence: TGCAGTGCTAGTGTGGAGACCCAGTACTTC. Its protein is CSASVETQYF.

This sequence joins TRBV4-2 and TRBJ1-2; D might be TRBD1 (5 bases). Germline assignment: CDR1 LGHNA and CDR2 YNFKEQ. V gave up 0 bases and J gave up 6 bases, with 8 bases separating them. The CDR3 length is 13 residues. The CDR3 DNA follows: TGTGCCAGCAGCCAAGAGGGGGAGGATGGCTACACCTTC. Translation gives CASSQEGEDGYTF.

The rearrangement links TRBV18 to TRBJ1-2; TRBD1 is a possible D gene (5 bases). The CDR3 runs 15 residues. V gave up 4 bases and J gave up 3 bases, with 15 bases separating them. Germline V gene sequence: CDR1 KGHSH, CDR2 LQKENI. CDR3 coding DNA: TGTGCCAGCTCACAGCGACAAGGGGATGACTATGGCTACACCTTC. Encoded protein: CASSQRQGDDYGYTF.

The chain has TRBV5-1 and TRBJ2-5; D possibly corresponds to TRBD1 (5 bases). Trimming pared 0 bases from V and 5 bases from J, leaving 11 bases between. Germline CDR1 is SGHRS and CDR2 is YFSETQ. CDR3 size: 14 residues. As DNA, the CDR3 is TGCGCCAGCAGCTTGGATTCAGGGATGGAGACCCAGTACTTC. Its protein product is CASSLDSGMETQYF.

The CDR3 region is CASSTQKWETQYF. CDR3 nucleotides: TGTGCCAGCAGCACCCAGAAGTGGGAGACCCAGTACTTC. V and J are TRBV2 and TRBJ2-5; D is unresolved. The CDR3 contains 13 residues. Trimming stripped 6 bases from V and 5 bases from J, with 13 bases between. Germline CDR1 is SNHLY and CDR2 is FYNNEI.

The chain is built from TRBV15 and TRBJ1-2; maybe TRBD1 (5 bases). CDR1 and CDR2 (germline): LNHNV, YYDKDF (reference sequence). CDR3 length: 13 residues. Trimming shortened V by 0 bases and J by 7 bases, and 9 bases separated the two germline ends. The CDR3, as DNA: TGTGCCACCAGCAGAGACCCCGGGGGTGGCTACACCTTC. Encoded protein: CATSRDPGGGYTF.

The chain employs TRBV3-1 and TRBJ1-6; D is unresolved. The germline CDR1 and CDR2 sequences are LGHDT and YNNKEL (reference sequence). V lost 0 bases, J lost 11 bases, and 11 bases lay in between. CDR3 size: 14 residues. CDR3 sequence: CASSQDDASAPLHF. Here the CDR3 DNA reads TGTGCCAGCAGCCAAGATGACGCGAGCGCACCCCTCCACTTT.

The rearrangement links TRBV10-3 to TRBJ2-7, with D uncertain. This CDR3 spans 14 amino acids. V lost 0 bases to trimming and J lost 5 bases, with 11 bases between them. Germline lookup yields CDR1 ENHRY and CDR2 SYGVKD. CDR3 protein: CAISESEQKHEQYF. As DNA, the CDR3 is TGTGCCATCAGTGAGTCGGAGCAGAAACACGAGCAGTACTTC.

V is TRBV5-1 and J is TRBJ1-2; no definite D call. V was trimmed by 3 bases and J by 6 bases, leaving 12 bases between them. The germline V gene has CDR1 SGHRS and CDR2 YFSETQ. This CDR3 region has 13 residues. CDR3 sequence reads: CASSWEGDDGYTF. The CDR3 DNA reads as TGCGCCAGCAGCTGGGAGGGTGACGATGGCTACACCTTC. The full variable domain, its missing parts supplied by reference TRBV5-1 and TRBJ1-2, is KAGVTQTPRYLIKTRGQQVTLSCSPISGHRSVSWYQQTPGQGLQFLFEYFSETQRNKGNFPGRFSGRQFSNSRSEMNVSTLELGDSALYLCASSWEGDDGYTFGSGTRLTVV.

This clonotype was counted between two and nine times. CDR3: CSVDVLDGYNEQFF. CDR3 coding DNA: TGCAGCGTTGATGTTTTGGACGGGTACAATGAGCAGTTCTTC. This rearrangement joins TRBV29-1 to TRBJ2-1; no clear D gene. The CDR3 sequence is 14 residues long. CDR1 is SQVTM and CDR2 is ANQGSEA in the germline V gene. Between the trimmed V and J ends, which lost 3 bases and 4 bases, there was a span of 13 bases.

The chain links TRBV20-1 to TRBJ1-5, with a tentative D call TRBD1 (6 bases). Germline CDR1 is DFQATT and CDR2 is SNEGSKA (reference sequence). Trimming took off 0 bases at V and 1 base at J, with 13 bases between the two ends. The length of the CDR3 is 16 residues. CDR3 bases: TGCAGTGCTAGAGATCCAGGGGCGAGAAGCAATCAGCCCCAGCATTTT. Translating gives CSARDPGARSNQPQHF.

The CDR3 sequence: CASSLGLSGGETQYF. The CDR3 nucleotides read TGTGCCAGCAGCTTAGGCCTATCGGGAGGGGAGACCCAGTACTTC. The V gene is TRBV7-7, the J gene TRBJ2-5; 8 bases are a match to TRBD2. The V gene end was trimmed by 1 base and the J gene end by 5 bases; junction bases not matched to a gene: 6. The germline V gene encodes CDR1 SSHAT and CDR2 FNYEAQ (reference sequence). CDR3 length: 15 residues.

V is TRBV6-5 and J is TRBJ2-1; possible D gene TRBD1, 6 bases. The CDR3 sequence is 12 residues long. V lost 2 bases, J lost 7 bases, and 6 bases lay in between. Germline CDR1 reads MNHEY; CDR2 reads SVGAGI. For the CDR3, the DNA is TGTGCCAGCAGTTACCAGGGGAATGAGCAGTTCTTC. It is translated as CASSYQGNEQFF.

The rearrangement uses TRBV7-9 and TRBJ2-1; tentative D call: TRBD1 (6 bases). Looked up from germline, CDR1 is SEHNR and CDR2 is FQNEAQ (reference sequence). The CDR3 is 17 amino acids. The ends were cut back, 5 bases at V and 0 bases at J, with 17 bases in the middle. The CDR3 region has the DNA TGTGCCAGCAGCCCGTGGACAGACCAAAGCTCCTACAATGAGCAGTTCTTC. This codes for CASSPWTDQSSYNEQFF.

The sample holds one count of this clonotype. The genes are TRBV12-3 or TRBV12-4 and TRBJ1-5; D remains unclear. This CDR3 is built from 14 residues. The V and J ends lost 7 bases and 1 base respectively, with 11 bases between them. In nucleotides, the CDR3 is TGTGCCAGCACCCATCGTGGGAGCAATCAGCCCCAGCATTTT. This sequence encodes CASTHRGSNQPQHF.

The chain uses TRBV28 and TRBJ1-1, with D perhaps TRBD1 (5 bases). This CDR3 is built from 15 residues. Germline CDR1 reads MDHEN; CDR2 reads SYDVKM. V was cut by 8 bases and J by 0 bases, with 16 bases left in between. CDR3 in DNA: TGTGCCAGCGGGCTAACAGGCATTATGAACACTGAAGCTTTCTTT. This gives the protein CASGLTGIMNTEAFF.

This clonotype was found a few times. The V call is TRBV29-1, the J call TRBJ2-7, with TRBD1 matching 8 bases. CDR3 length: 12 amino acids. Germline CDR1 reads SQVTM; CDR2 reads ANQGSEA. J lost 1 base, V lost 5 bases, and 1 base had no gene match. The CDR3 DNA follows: TGCAGCGTTCAGGGGGCTTCCTACGAGCAGTACTTC. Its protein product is CSVQGASYEQYF.

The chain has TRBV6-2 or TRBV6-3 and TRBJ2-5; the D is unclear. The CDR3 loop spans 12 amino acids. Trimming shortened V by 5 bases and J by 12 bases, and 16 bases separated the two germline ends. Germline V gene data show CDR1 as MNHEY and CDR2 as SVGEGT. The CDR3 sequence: CASSLSRAFKYF. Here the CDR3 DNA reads TGTGCCAGCAGTCTCAGCCGCGCGTTCAAGTACTTC.